A selection of T cell receptor beta chains follows, all from one sample in a study of Graves' ophthalmopathy and Graves' hyperthyroidism. In TCRdb, the multiplex PCR reads were re-called with MiXCR into one record per CDR3 protein. The data hold 600,000 to 950,000 distinct CDR3 sequences, with roughly 40% observed a single time. The specimen was peripheral blood. The origin of the receptors is an adult man with Graves' ophthalmopathy. Each CDR3 is given with its conserved first and last residue. Fields, in order: clone size, V gene, D gene, J gene, CDR3 DNA, CDR3 protein. The D gene is left open where the match is weak. Clone size is shown for a subset of rows, as once, few, many or a class of expanded clone.

clone_size: many; v_call: TRBV2; d_call: NA; j_call: TRBJ2-5; cdr3_nt: TGTGCCAGCAGTGAGATTGTCGGTTCCCAAGAGACCCAGTACTTC; cdr3_aa: CASSEIVGSQETQYF
clone_size: NA; v_call: TRBV20-1; d_call: NA; j_call: TRBJ2-5; cdr3_nt: TGCAGTGCCATGAAGGGTGGGCGGACCCAGTACTTC; cdr3_aa: CSAMKGGRTQYF
clone_size: NA; v_call: TRBV2; d_call: NA; j_call: TRBJ1-2; cdr3_nt: TGTGCCAGAACCCACGACGGGACTCTGGCCCATGGCTACACCTTC; cdr3_aa: CARTHDGTLAHGYTF
clone_size: few; v_call: TRBV7-6; d_call: NA; j_call: TRBJ2-7; cdr3_nt: TGTGCCAGCAGCTTTGGTAATTCCTACGAGCAGTACTTC; cdr3_aa: CASSFGNSYEQYF
clone_size: NA; v_call: TRBV20-1; d_call: TRBD1; j_call: TRBJ1-6; cdr3_nt: TGCAGTGCTAGCAGGACAGGGCAGTCCTATAATTCACCCCTCCACTTT; cdr3_aa: CSASRTGQSYNSPLHF
clone_size: many; v_call: TRBV19; d_call: TRBD1; j_call: TRBJ1-6; cdr3_nt: TGTGCCAGTAATCACCGCAGGGGGGCTGATTCACCCCTCCACTTT; cdr3_aa: CASNHRRGADSPLHF
clone_size: few; v_call: TRBV20-1; d_call: TRBD2; j_call: TRBJ2-5; cdr3_nt: TGCAGTGCTAGTAGACTAGCGGGGGTGGCGGAGACCCAGTACTTC; cdr3_aa: CSASRLAGVAETQYF
clone_size: once; v_call: TRBV16; d_call: NA; j_call: TRBJ1-2; cdr3_nt: TGTGCCAGCAGCCCGACCGGGGGCTACACCTTC; cdr3_aa: CASSPTGGYTF
clone_size: many; v_call: TRBV10-3; d_call: NA; j_call: TRBJ1-1; cdr3_nt: TGTGCCATCAGCTCGACGGAATCGAACACTGAAGCTTTCTTT; cdr3_aa: CAISSTESNTEAFF
clone_size: NA; v_call: TRBV5-1; d_call: NA; j_call: TRBJ2-2; cdr3_nt: TGCGCCAGCAGCTTAGAACAATGGCCCGGGGAGCTGTTTTTT; cdr3_aa: CASSLEQWPGELFF
clone_size: few; v_call: TRBV18; d_call: TRBD1; j_call: TRBJ2-5; cdr3_nt: TGTGCCAGTAACAGGGGTGGAGAGACCCAGTACTTC; cdr3_aa: CASNRGGETQYF
clone_size: NA; v_call: TRBV14; d_call: NA; j_call: TRBJ1-1; cdr3_nt: TGTGCCAGCTCACCGATACGGGGGGCAAGGACTGAAGCTTTCTTT; cdr3_aa: CASSPIRGARTEAFF
clone_size: many; v_call: TRBV7-2; d_call: TRBD1; j_call: TRBJ2-7; cdr3_nt: TGTGCCAGCAGCGTACGACAGGGCTACGAGCAGTACTTC; cdr3_aa: CASSVRQGYEQYF
clone_size: NA; v_call: TRBV15; d_call: TRBD1; j_call: TRBJ1-2; cdr3_nt: TGTGCCACCAGCCAAGGACAGGTCGGGTATGGCTACACCTTC; cdr3_aa: CATSQGQVGYGYTF
clone_size: NA; v_call: TRBV28; d_call: NA; j_call: TRBJ1-2; cdr3_nt: TGTGCCAGCAGTTTATGGTCAGGGACTGGCTACACCTTC; cdr3_aa: CASSLWSGTGYTF
clone_size: NA; v_call: TRBV7-9; d_call: NA; j_call: TRBJ2-7; cdr3_nt: TGTGCCAGCAGCCAGATTTCCGGGGTCCCTGGTGGCGAGCAGTACTTC; cdr3_aa: CASSQISGVPGGEQYF
clone_size: NA; v_call: TRBV6-2/TRBV6-3; d_call: NA; j_call: TRBJ1-1; cdr3_nt: TGTGCCAGCAGTTACGAACGGGTGAACACTGAAGCTTTCTTT; cdr3_aa: CASSYERVNTEAFF
clone_size: NA; v_call: TRBV29-1; d_call: TRBD1; j_call: TRBJ2-3; cdr3_nt: TGCAGCGTTGATCTAGACAGGGCTAGCACAGATACGCAGTATTTT; cdr3_aa: CSVDLDRASTDTQYF
clone_size: many; v_call: TRBV29-1; d_call: NA; j_call: TRBJ1-1; cdr3_nt: TGCAGCGTTGCTACAGGGTTGGGCACTGAAGCTTTCTTT; cdr3_aa: CSVATGLGTEAFF
clone_size: few; v_call: TRBV24-1; d_call: NA; j_call: TRBJ1-5; cdr3_nt: TGTGCCAGCGCCCCGGTGGGGGTACCGCCGAATCAGCCCCAGCATTTT; cdr3_aa: CASAPVGVPPNQPQHF
clone_size: NA; v_call: TRBV20-1; d_call: NA; j_call: TRBJ1-5; cdr3_nt: TGCAGTGCTAGAGATTGGGGAAATCAGCCCCAGCATTTT; cdr3_aa: CSARDWGNQPQHF
clone_size: few; v_call: TRBV2; d_call: TRBD1; j_call: TRBJ1-1; cdr3_nt: TGTGCCAGCAGTCCAAACAGGGGAGAGAACACTGAAGCTTTCTTT; cdr3_aa: CASSPNRGENTEAFF
clone_size: NA; v_call: TRBV25-1; d_call: TRBD1; j_call: TRBJ2-2; cdr3_nt: TGTGCCAGCAGCCCCCCTGGGACAGAAAACACCGGGGAGCTGTTTTTT; cdr3_aa: CASSPPGTENTGELFF
clone_size: once; v_call: TRBV25-1; d_call: NA; j_call: TRBJ2-2; cdr3_nt: TGTGCCTGGAGTCGCTATGGGGGGATAAGCGGGGAGCTGTTTTTT; cdr3_aa: CAWSRYGGISGELFF
clone_size: NA; v_call: TRBV7-8; d_call: TRBD1; j_call: TRBJ1-5; cdr3_nt: TGTGCCAGCAGCCGGTCATCACTTTGGGGGACAGGGTGGACTCAGCCCCAGCATTTT; cdr3_aa: CASSRSSLWGTGWTQPQHF
clone_size: NA; v_call: TRBV10-3; d_call: NA; j_call: TRBJ1-1; cdr3_nt: TGTGCCATCAGTTTTCCGGGGAACACTGAAGCTTTCTTT; cdr3_aa: CAISFPGNTEAFF
clone_size: NA; v_call: TRBV5-5; d_call: TRBD2; j_call: TRBJ2-5; cdr3_nt: TGTGCCAGCAGCTTAAGAGCGGGGGTTGAGACCCAGTACTTC; cdr3_aa: CASSLRAGVETQYF